This TCR beta chain stems from a study of T cells in Graves' hyperthyroidism and ophthalmopathy. The V and J ends lost 3 bases and 7 bases, in that order; junction bases with no gene match: 11. Germline loops: CDR1 MNHEY, CDR2 SMNVEV (reference sequence). CDR3 length: 17 amino acids. The study, taken as a whole, reports: By a 13 V-J model, ophthalmopathy was set apart from stable hyperthyroidism. Median prediction lead before ophthalmopathy onset was around 7 months with the model. Clonotypes that were expanded in thyroid above 0.001 mostly appeared in blood too.

Hyperthyroidism was newly diagnosed in patients aged 18 to 65 (duration under 2 months). The TCR beta CDR3 regions underwent amplification using RNA transcripts as the source. A set of HTBI primers served as the primers for a first-round RT-PCR of the TCR CDR3. Via MiXCR, TCRdb re-called the multiplex PCR reads, giving one row per CDR3 protein. The top ten clones hold under 55% of a sample with 300,000 or so distinct CDR3 sequences, around a sixth of them seen once. This clonotype came up a few times. The antigen remains unidentified. This TCR derives from a woman aged 45 to 65 with Graves' hyperthyroidism. V usage is TRBV27 and J usage is TRBJ2-3; TRBD2 agrees at 12 bases. The specimen sequenced was blood. The CDR3, as DNA: TGTGCCAGCAGTTTCGGGTCTAGCGGGGGGGCAGCAAATACGCAGTATTTT. Residues: CASSFGSSGGAANTQYF.